This TCR beta chain is drawn from a study of T cells in Graves' hyperthyroidism and ophthalmopathy. Findings and caveats of the study: Most thyroid clonotypes with frequency above 0.001 were detected in blood. From stable hyperthyroidism, ophthalmopathy was separated by a 13 V-J model.

Under 3 months was the duration of disease in ophthalmopathy patients, who also had a Clinical Activity Score of at least 3 and a NOSPECS grade of at least 4. Patients with uncontrolled infections, other autoimmune diseases, pregnancy or lactation were excluded. Only a few counts were recorded for this clonotype. Its specificity is not known. RNA transcripts yielded amplified TCR beta CDR3 regions. In the first-round RT-PCR of the TCR CDR3, the HTBI primer set was used. Via MiXCR, TCRdb re-called the multiplex PCR reads, giving one row per CDR3 protein. Found here are about 52,000 distinct CDR3 sequences, roughly 50% of them singletons; the top ten hold approximately 9.1%. CDR1 and CDR2 (germline): MNHEY, SMNVEV (reference sequence). Deletions cut 11 bases from V and 4 bases from J, with 10 bases between. The CDR3 has 11 amino acids.

V is TRBV27 and J is TRBJ2-3; D gene unclear. The clonotype originates from a woman aged 45 to 65 with Graves' ophthalmopathy. The sample consisted of blood. CDR3 sequence: CAAKGSDTQYF. The DNA for the CDR3 is TGTGCCGCTAAAGGGTCAGATACGCAGTATTTT.